This T cell receptor (beta chain) was identified during a study of blood T cell repertoires in COVID-19. Across the study: Whether acute or convalescent, the COVID-19 samples came from the United States, Italy and Spain.

Deletions cut 9 bases from V and 5 bases from J, with 7 bases between. CDR3 size: 10 residues. This clone was counted a few times. In terms of age and location, participants ranged from roughly 18 to 95 years and lived in around 22 US areas. Donors were grouped by their self-reported clinical history. In the source study's methods: Estimated nucleated cell counts came from reference gene primer amplification. Libraries were prepared by immunoSEQ multiplex PCR; TCRdb keeps only in-frame clonotypes and omits some of them. D and trimming were read from the DNA, whereas the V and J calls and clone size are those reported in that table. The table shows roughly 200,000 clones, with approximately 89% occurring only once.

The gene calls are TRBV12-3 or TRBV12-4 and TRBJ1-1; no reliable D call. The clonotype comes from a man aged 35-49 years who had recovered from COVID-19. Input material: PBMCs or T cells enriched from blood (not recorded which). The CDR3 nucleotides are TGTGCCAGTTCCAGGACTGAAGCTTTCTTT. Translated: CASSRTEAFF.